These 15 T cell receptor beta chains share one sample of origin, sequenced in a study of CD8 T cells in ankylosing spondylitis. Findings and caveats of the study: A TCR beta motif of several highly homologous variants seemed to mark ankylosing spondylitis blood.

A single record per CDR3 protein comes from TCRdb applying MiXCR to the 5' RACE reads. This sample has some 840,000 distinct CDR3 sequences, with about an eighth found just once. These receptors' antigens are unknown. Sequenced: blood, either unsorted or a sorted T cell fraction (not recorded which). The receptors were sampled from a male donor with ankylosing spondylitis.

This sequence joins TRBV4-3 and TRBJ1-2, with unresolved D. V lost 1 base to trimming and J lost 7 bases, with 16 bases between them. Germline lookup yields CDR1 LGHNA and CDR2 YSLEER. The CDR3 covers 15 residues. CDR3: CASSQADASSPGYTF. The CDR3 nucleotides are TGCGCCAGCAGCCAAGCGGATGCGTCGTCGCCTGGCTACACCTTC.

J is TRBJ2-7 and V is TRBV7-9; unclear D gene. The CDR3 is 14 residues long. Trimming took 5 bases from V and 0 from J, leaving 11 bases between them. Germline V gene sequence: CDR1 SEHNR, CDR2 FQNEAQ (reference sequence). The CDR3 coding sequence is TGTGCCAGCAGCCCAGTGGCATCCTCCTACGAGCAGTACTTC. This sequence encodes CASSPVASSYEQYF.

The rearrangement joins TRBV27 to TRBJ1-5; tentatively, D is TRBD1 (5 bases). V lost 6 bases and J lost 2, with 11 bases in between. Germline V CDR1 and CDR2: MNHEY, SMNVEV (reference sequence). This CDR3 is built from 14 residues. CDR3: CASRGKTGNQPQHF. CDR3 coding DNA: TGTGCCAGCAGGGGAAAGACAGGCAATCAGCCCCAGCATTTT.

The gene calls are TRBV6-1 and TRBJ1-1; D ambiguous. From germline, CDR1 is MNHNS and CDR2 SASEGT. There are 14 residues in the CDR3. The V end lost 5 bases, the J end lost 3 bases, and 13 bases lay between the germline ends. This CDR3 reads CASSTDGGHTEAFF. The CDR3 region has the DNA TGTGCCAGCAGTACGGATGGAGGGCACACTGAAGCTTTCTTT.

A few counts support this clonotype. The chain couples TRBV7-2 to TRBJ2-7; TRBD2 matches at 7 bases. The CDR3 runs to 15 residues. Trimming cost V 5 bases and J 2 bases; bases outside gene matches: 9. Germline V gene lookup returns CDR1 SGHTA and CDR2 FQGNSA. CDR3 residues: CASSPTGTTTYEQYF. CDR3 nucleotides: TGTGCCAGCAGCCCGACCGGGACTACCACCTACGAGCAGTACTTC.

This clonotype was observed once. It may be a read error: a sequence one base away is much more abundant. This rearrangement joins TRBV20-1 to TRBJ2-3, with TRBD1 matching 10 bases. Germline CDR1 is DFQATT and CDR2 is SNEGSKA (reference sequence). V lost 5 bases, J lost 3 bases, and 5 bases stayed unmatched. The CDR3 totals 14 residues. CDR3 DNA sequence: TGCAGTGCTGAGGACAGGGGGATTACAGATACGCAGTATTTT. It yields the protein CSAEDRGITDTQYF.

This clonotype has more than one count but fewer than ten. The rearrangement joins TRBV20-1 to TRBJ2-1, with TRBD2 identical over 8 bases. The CDR3 length is 14 residues. The V and J ends lost 3 bases and 8 bases, in that order; junction bases with no gene match: 9. CDR1 is DFQATT and CDR2 is SNEGSKA in the germline V gene (reference sequence). CDR3 nucleotide sequence: TGCAGTGCTAGTCGCAGCGGGAGTAATGATGAGCAGTTCTTC. Translation: CSASRSGSNDEQFF.

This clonotype was found many times. This chain connects TRBV2 to TRBJ2-2; D is possibly TRBD2 (6 bases). The V gene lost 6 bases and the J gene lost 5 bases, with 13 bases spanning the gap. This CDR3 has 14 amino acids. From germline, CDR1 is SNHLY and CDR2 FYNNEI. The CDR3 nucleotides are TGTGCCAGCAGGCACGAACTAGCTACCGGGGAGCTGTTTTTT. It translates to CASRHELATGELFF.

This sequence joins TRBV10-3 and TRBJ1-1; unclear D gene. Trimming removed 7 bases from V and 4 bases from J, with 10 bases in between. The CDR3 runs 12 residues. The germline CDR1 and CDR2 sequences are ENHRY and SYGVKD. The CDR3 DNA reads as TGTGCCATCAAAGTTAGTGGCACTGAAGCTTTCTTT. This codes for CAIKVSGTEAFF.

This chain links TRBV7-8 with TRBJ1-5; unclear D gene. This CDR3 comprises 14 residues. The V end lost 5 bases, the J end lost 4 bases, and 12 bases lay between the germline ends. Germline V gene data show CDR1 as SGHVS and CDR2 as FQNEAQ. CDR3 sequence reads: CASSAAGPNQPQHF. CDR3 coding DNA: TGTGCCAGCAGCGCCGCCGGACCTAATCAGCCCCAGCATTTT.

This chain uses TRBV28 with TRBJ2-3; TRBD2 might be the D (6 bases). The germline gives CDR1 MDHEN, CDR2 SYDVKM. The CDR3 spans 15 residues. Trimming pared 5 bases from V and 8 bases from J, leaving 20 bases between. CDR3 bases: TGTGCCAGCAGTACCGCCGGGAGCCGAGGAGGTACGCAGTATTTT. It translates to CASSTAGSRGGTQYF.

This clonotype has a handful of counts. The J gene is TRBJ1-1, the V gene TRBV20-1, with a tentative D call TRBD1 (5 bases). V was shortened by 5 bases and J by 4 bases, with 11 bases between the two germline ends. The V gene's germline CDR1 is DFQATT and CDR2 SNEGSKA (reference sequence). The CDR3 runs to 12 residues. CDR3 sequence: CSAGIRVTEAFF. The CDR3 DNA reads as TGCAGTGCTGGAATCAGGGTCACTGAAGCTTTCTTT.

V gene TRBV7-2 combines with J gene TRBJ1-2, with TRBD1 as a possible D gene (6 bases). This CDR3 region has 13 residues. V was cut by 5 bases and J by 7 bases, with 14 bases left in between. In germline, CDR1 is SGHTA, CDR2 FQGNSA. In DNA form, the CDR3 reads TGTGCCAGCAGCACCGACAGGAGCGTTGGCTACACCTTC. Encoded protein: CASSTDRSVGYTF.

This clonotype was observed at least ten times. The V and J genes are TRBV29-1 and TRBJ2-1; D is undetermined. V shed 4 bases and J shed 4 bases, with 8 bases lying between them. From germline, CDR1 is SQVTM and CDR2 ANQGSEA. The CDR3 sequence is 12 residues long. For the CDR3, the DNA is TGCAGCGTTGTCGAGACTTACAATGAGCAGTTCTTC. Translated: CSVVETYNEQFF.

This clonotype has more than one count but fewer than ten. V and J are TRBV6-2 or TRBV6-3 and TRBJ2-1; D could derive from TRBD1 or TRBD2 (6 bases each). The CDR3 is 15 residues long. V shed 5 bases and J shed 0 bases, with 11 bases lying between them. The germline V gene encodes CDR1 MNHEY and CDR2 SVGEGT. CDR3: CASSNGGVSYNEQFF. The CDR3 DNA reads TGTGCCAGCAGTAACGGGGGCGTCTCCTACAATGAGCAGTTCTTC.